This record concerns one TCR beta chain sequence. Its antigen is not known. The sample is drawn from a study of T cells in tuberculosis. Overall study findings and caveats: A GMM-specific repertoire classifier reached 80% to 90% accuracy, AUROC 0.85 to 0.95. Active tuberculosis patients had shorter CDR3-alpha; the beta difference was nonsignificant.

Documented time point: new active TB diagnosis, blood taken before or within 7 days of starting treatment. Unsorted cryopreserved PBMC were sequenced, averaging approximately 100,000 T cells per clinical donor. Sequencing used immunoSEQ multiplex PCR; TCRdb keeps in-frame clones, though not all of them. The table shows roughly 30,000 clones, with more than 70% occurring only once. This TCR was sampled from an adult with tuberculosis. The sequencing here drew on PBMCs, taken at tuberculosis diagnosis.

Written as DNA, the CDR3 is TGTGCCAGCTCCCCGTCGGGTCGCGAGCAGTACTTC. Amino acid sequence: CASSPSGREQYF. The chain recombines TRBV18 with TRBJ2-7; D call uncertain. Trimming left V 6 bases short and J 6 bases short, with 12 bases between. This CDR3 has 12 amino acids. Germline values: CDR1 KGHSH, CDR2 LQKENI.